This T cell receptor beta chain was sequenced for a study of cytomegalovirus exposure and HLA in healthy donors. About the study: Some 85 million unique TCRs, all from HLA-typed donors, were included in an early release of the data. General study findings and limits: Fewer N-insertions (relative to the approximately 700-donor mean) were reportedly seen in an Asian-associated ancestry cluster in a later analysis. A later analysis linked a missense DCLRE1C variant to TCR beta V- and J-gene trimming. Specific recognition of CMV antigens was confirmed in vitro for a few chains (all CMV-associated).

The V and J ends lost 6 bases and 0 bases respectively, with 12 bases between them. This CDR3 is built from 14 residues. Per the germline V gene, CDR1 is SEHNR and CDR2 is FQNEAQ (reference sequence). Vbeta (60) and Jbeta (13) primers were used in the PCR. The table came from immunoSEQ multiplex PCR; TCRdb's copy has only in-frame clones and leaves some out. In the table there are approximately 83,000 clones, around 82% of which are singletons. This clone was recorded a few times. Antigen unknown. This clonotype originated in a man between 18 and 35 years old in good health and CMV-seronegative. Material for sequencing was PBMCs. The chain recombines TRBV7-9 with TRBJ2-7; D might be TRBD2 (7 bases). The CDR3 reads CASRAGANSYEQYF. The CDR3 DNA reads TGTGCCAGCAGGGCGGGGGCTAACTCCTACGAGCAGTACTTC.